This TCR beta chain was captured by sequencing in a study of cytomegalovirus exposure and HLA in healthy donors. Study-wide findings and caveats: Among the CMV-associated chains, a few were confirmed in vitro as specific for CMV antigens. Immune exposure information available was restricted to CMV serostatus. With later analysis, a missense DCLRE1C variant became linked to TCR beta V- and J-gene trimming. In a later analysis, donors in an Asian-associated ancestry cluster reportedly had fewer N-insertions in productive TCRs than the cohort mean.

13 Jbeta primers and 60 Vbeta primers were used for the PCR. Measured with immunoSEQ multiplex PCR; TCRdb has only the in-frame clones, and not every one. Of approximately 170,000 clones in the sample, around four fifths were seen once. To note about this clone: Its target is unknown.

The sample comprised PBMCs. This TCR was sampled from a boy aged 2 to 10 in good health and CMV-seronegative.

This chain's CDR3 is CASSRRGDREETQYF. The CDR3, as DNA: TGTGCCAGCAGCCGACGGGGGGACAGGGAAGAGACCCAGTACTTC. This chain uses TRBV9 with TRBJ2-5; 9 bases map to TRBD1. The CDR3 is made up of 15 amino acids. Germline V lookup: CDR1 SGDLS, CDR2 YYNGEE. V was pared by 4 bases and J by 3 bases, with 7 bases of the junction left unmatched.